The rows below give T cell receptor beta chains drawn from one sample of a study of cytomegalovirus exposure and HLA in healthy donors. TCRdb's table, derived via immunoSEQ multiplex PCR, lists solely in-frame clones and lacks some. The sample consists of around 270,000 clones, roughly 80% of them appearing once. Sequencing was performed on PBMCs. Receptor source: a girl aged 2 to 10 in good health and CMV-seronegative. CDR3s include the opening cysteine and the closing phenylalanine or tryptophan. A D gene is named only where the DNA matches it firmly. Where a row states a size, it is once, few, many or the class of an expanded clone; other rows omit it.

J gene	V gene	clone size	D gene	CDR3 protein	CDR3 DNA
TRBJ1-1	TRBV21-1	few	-	CASSKEPRQADGSNTEAFF	TGTGCCAGCAGCAAAGAACCCCGACAGGCGGATGGATCCAACACTGAAGCTTTCTTT
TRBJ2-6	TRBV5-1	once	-	CASSPWSSGANVLTF	TGCGCCAGCAGCCCCTGGAGCTCTGGGGCCAACGTCCTGACTTTC
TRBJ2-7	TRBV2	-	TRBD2	CASSETSGSYEQYF	TGTGCCAGCAGTGAAACTAGCGGGAGCTACGAGCAGTACTTC
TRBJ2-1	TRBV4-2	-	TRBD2	CASSQVPLTSGGAYNEQFF	TGTGCCAGCAGCCAAGTCCCGCTGACTAGCGGGGGCGCCTACAATGAGCAGTTCTTC
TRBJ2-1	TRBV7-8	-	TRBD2	CASSLASGSGGEQFF	TGTGCCAGCAGCTTAGCCAGCGGGAGCGGTGGTGAGCAGTTCTTC
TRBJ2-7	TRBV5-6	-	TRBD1	CASSGTGSSYEQYF	TGTGCCAGCAGCGGGACAGGGAGCTCCTACGAGCAGTACTTC
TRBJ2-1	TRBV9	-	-	CASSVPSSHNEQFF	TGTGCCAGCAGCGTGCCTTCTAGCCACAATGAGCAGTTCTTC
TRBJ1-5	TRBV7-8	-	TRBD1	CASSLVFLGGAHNQPQHF	TGTGCCAGCAGCTTAGTATTCCTAGGGGGCGCCCATAATCAGCCCCAGCATTTT
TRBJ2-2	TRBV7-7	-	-	CASSLGEVGELFF	TGTGCCAGCAGCTTAGGAGAGGTCGGGGAGCTGTTTTTT
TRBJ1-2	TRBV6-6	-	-	CASSYLLGGLDYGYTF	TGTGCCAGCAGTTACTTGTTAGGGGGTCTTGACTATGGCTACACCTTC
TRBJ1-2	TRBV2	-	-	CASSRRQELNYGYTF	TGTGCCAGCAGTCGAAGACAGGAACTGAACTATGGCTACACCTTC
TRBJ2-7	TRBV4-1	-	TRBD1	CASSQVGTVEYEQYF	TGCGCCAGCAGCCAAGTGGGGACAGTGGAATACGAGCAGTACTTC
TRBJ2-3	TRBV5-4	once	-	CASRFQPDDEEYF	TGTGCCAGCAGGTTTCAGCCGGATGATGAGGAGTATTTT
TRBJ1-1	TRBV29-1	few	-	CSAREWANRTLEAFF	TGCAGCGCACGTGAATGGGCAAACCGAACACTGGAAGCTTTCTTT
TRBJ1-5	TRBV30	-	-	CAWSNARGQPQHF	TGTGCCTGGAGTAACGCCAGAGGACAGCCCCAGCATTTT
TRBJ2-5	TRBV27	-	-	CASSPLWASAETQYF	TGTGCCAGCAGTCCCCTTTGGGCTAGCGCTGAGACCCAGTACTTC
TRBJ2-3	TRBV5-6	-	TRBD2	CASSQKRDVFDTQYF	TGTGCCAGCAGCCAAAAGCGGGATGTATTCGATACGCAGTATTTT
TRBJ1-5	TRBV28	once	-	CASTRVGGRNQPQHF	TGTGCCAGCACTCGAGTTGGCGGTAGGAATCAGCCCCAGCATTTT